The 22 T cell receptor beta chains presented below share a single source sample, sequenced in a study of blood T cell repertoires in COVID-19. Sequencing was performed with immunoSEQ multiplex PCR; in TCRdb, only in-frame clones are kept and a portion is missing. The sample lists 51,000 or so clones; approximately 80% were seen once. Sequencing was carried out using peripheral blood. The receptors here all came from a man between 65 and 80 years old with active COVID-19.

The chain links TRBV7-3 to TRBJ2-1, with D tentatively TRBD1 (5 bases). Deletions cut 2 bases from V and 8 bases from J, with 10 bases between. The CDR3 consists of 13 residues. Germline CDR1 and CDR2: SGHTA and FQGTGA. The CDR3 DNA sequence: TGTGCCAGCAGCTTAGACAGAGAGCATGAGCAGTTCTTC. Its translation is CASSLDREHEQFF.

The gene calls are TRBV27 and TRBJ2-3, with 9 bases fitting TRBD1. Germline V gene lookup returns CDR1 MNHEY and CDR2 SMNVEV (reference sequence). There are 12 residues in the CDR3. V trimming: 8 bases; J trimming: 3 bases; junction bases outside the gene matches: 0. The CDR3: CASGQGTDTQYF. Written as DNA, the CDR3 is TGTGCCAGCGGACAGGGGACAGATACGCAGTATTTT.

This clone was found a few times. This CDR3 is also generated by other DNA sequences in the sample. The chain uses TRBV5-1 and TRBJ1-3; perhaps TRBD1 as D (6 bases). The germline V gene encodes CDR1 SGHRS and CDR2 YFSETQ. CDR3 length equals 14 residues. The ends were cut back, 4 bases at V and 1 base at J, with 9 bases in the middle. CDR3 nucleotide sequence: TGCGCCAGCAGCACACAGGGTTCTGGAAACACCATATATTTT. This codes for CASSTQGSGNTIYF.

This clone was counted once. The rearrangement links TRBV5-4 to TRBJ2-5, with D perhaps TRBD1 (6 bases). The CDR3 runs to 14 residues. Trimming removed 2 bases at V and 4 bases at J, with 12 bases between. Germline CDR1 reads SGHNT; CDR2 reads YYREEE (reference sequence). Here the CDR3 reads CASSLRGGLETQYF. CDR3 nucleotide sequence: TGTGCCAGCAGCTTACGAGGGGGTTTAGAGACCCAGTACTTC.

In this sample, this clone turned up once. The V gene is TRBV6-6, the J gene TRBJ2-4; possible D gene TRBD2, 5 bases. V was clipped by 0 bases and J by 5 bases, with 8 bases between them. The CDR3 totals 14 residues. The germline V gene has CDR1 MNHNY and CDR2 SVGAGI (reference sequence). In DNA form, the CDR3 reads TGTGCCAGCAGTTACTCGAGCGGAGAAAACATTCAGTACTTC. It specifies CASSYSSGENIQYF.

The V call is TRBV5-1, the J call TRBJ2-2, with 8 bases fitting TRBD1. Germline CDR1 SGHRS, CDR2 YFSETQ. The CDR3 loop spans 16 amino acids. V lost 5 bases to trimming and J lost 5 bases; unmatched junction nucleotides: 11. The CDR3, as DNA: TGCGCCAGCAGGCCTGGACAGGGCCCGAGTACCGGGGAGCTGTTTTTT. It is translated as CASRPGQGPSTGELFF.

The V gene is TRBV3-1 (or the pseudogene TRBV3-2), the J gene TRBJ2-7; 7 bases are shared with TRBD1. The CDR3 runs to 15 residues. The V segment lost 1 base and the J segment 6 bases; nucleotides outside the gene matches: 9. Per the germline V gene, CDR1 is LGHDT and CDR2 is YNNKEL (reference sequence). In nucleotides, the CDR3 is TGTGCCAGCAGCCAAGTAGAACAGGGGTTTCTCGAGCAGTACTTC. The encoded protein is CASSQVEQGFLEQYF.

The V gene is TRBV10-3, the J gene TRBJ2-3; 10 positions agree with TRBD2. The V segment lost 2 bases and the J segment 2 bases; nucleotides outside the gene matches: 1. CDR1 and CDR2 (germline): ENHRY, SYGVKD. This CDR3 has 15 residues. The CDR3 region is CAISEGLAATDTQYF. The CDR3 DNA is TGTGCCATCAGTGAGGGACTAGCGGCCACAGATACGCAGTATTTT.

The CDR3 region is CAISESGGAKPQHF. As DNA, the CDR3 is TGTGCCATCAGTGAGTCCGGGGGGGCTAAGCCCCAGCATTTT. The rearrangement links TRBV10-3 to TRBJ1-5; D possibly corresponds to TRBD1 (6 bases). V lost 0 bases and J 8 bases, leaving 11 bases between the germline ends. Germline CDR1 reads ENHRY; CDR2 reads SYGVKD. The CDR3 runs 14 residues.

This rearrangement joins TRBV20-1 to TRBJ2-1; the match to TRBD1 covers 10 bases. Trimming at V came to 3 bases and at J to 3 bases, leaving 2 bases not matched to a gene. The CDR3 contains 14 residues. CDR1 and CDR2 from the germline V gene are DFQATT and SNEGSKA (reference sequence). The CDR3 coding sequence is TGCAGTGCTAGTCGGGACAGGGGCTACAATGAGCAGTTCTTC. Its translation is CSASRDRGYNEQFF.

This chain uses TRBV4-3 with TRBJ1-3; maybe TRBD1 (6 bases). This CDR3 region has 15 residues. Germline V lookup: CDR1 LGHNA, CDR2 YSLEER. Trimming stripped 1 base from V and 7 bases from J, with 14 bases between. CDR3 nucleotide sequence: TGCGCCAGCAGCCAAGGGGTGGGGGCCCAGAACACCATATATTTT. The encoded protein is CASSQGVGAQNTIYF.

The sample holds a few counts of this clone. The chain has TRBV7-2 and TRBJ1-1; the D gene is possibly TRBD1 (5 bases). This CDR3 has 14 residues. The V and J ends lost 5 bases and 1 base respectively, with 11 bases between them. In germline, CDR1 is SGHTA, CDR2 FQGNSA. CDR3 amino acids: CASSHRLGNTEAFF. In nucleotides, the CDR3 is TGTGCCAGCAGCCACAGGTTGGGGAACACTGAAGCTTTCTTT.

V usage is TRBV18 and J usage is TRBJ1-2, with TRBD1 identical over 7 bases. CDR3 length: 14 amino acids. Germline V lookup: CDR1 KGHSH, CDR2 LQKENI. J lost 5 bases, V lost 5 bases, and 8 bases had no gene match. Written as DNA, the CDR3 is TGTGCCAGCTCAACGACCGGGGGACAGTATGGCTACACCTTC. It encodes CASSTTGGQYGYTF.

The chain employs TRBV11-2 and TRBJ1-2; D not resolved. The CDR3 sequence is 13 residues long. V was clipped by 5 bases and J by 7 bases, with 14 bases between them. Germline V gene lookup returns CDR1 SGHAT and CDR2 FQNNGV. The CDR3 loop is CASSLAASFGYTF. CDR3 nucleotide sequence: TGTGCCAGCAGCCTAGCTGCCAGTTTTGGCTACACCTTC.

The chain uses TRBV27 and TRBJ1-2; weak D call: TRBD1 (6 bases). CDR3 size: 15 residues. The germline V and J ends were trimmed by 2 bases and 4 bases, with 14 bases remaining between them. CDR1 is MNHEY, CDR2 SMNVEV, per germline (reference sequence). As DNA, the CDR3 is TGTGCCAGCAGTTTACGCCTAGGGGGGGTCTATGGCTACACCTTC. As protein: CASSLRLGGVYGYTF.

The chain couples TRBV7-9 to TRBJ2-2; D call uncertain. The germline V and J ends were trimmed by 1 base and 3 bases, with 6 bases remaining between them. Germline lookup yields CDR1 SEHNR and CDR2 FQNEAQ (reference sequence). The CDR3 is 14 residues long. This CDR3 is CASSLGQYTGELFF. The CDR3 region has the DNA TGTGCCAGCAGCTTAGGGCAGTACACCGGGGAGCTGTTTTTT.

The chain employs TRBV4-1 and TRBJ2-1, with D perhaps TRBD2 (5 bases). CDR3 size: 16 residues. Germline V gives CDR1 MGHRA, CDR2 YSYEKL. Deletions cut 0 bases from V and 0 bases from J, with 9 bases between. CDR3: CASSQDPGYSYNEQFF. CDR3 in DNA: TGCGCCAGCAGCCAAGATCCGGGATACTCCTACAATGAGCAGTTCTTC.

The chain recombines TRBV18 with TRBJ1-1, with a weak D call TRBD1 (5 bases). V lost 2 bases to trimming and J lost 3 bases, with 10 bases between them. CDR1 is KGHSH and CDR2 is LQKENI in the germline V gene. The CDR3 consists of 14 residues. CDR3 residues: CASSPASRDTEAFF. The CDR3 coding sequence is TGTGCCAGCTCACCAGCAAGCAGGGACACTGAAGCTTTCTTT.

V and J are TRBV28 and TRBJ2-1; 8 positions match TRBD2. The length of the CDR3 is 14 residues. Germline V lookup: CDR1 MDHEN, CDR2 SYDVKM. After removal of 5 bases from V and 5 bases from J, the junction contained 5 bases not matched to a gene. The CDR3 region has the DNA TGTGCCAGCAGTCCGCATAGCGGGAACAATGAGCAGTTCTTC. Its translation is CASSPHSGNNEQFF.

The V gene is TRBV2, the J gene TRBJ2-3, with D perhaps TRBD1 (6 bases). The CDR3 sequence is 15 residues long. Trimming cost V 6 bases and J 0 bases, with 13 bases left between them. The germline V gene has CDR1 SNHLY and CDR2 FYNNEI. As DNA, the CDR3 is TGTGCCAGCAGCGCCGAAGGGGGTAGCACAGATACGCAGTATTTT. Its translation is CASSAEGGSTDTQYF.

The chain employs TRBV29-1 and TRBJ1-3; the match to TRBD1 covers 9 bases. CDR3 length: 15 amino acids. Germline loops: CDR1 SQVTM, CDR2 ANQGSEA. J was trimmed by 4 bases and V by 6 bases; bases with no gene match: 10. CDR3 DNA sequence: TGCAGCGTCCTCGGGACAGGGCGGTACGGAAACACCATATATTTT. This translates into CSVLGTGRYGNTIYF.

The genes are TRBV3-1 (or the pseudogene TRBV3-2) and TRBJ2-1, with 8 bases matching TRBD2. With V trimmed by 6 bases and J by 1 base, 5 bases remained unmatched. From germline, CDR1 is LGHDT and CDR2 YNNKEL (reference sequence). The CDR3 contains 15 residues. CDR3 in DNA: TGTGCCAGCAGGCCCAGCGGGGGATCCTACAATGAGCAGTTCTTC. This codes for CASRPSGGSYNEQFF.